This TCR beta chain emerged from a study of blood T cells in healthy people across ages. Germline-derived CDR1 and CDR2 are MGHRA and YSYEKL. The CDR3 has 16 residues. V was clipped by 4 bases and J by 3 bases, with 16 bases between them. Primers used in a second PCR of roughly 7 to 12 cycles were a sample-barcoded 5' primer and a J-beta primer mix. MiXCR, run by TCRdb on the 5' RACE reads, gives a single entry per CDR3 protein. The table shows fewer than 1,000,000 distinct CDR3 sequences, with 46% occurring only once. The table lists this clonotype with a count of one. The sample comprised blood. V gene TRBV4-1 combines with J gene TRBJ2-4; perhaps TRBD2 as D (5 bases). This receptor was taken from an elderly man in good health. CDR3 nucleotide sequence: TGCGCCAGCAGCCCAAAGAGGGCGGATCTCAAAAACATTCAGTACTTC. Its protein product is CASSPKRADLKNIQYF.